The clone carrying this T cell receptor beta chain occurred many times. This record comes from a study of identical twins. Template switching added a universal primer site; cDNA carried unique molecular identifiers. TCRdb ran MiXCR on the 5' RACE reads and lists one entry per CDR3 protein. This sample has approximately 140,000 distinct CDR3 sequences, with under 4.5% found just once. V gave up 0 bases and J gave up 3 bases, with 20 bases separating them. The length of the CDR3 is 18 residues. The germline CDR1 and CDR2 sequences are LGHNA and YNFKEQ. The sample taken for sequencing was memory T cells sorted from blood. The clonotype originates from a young man in good health. This chain joins TRBV4-2 and TRBJ2-5; D may be TRBD1 (6 bases). The DNA of the CDR3 is TGTGCCAGCAGCCAAGATGTTGTCGGGACACCCGGGGAAGAGACCCAGTACTTC. The encoded protein is CASSQDVVGTPGEETQYF.